These 25 T cell receptor beta chains were all obtained from the same sample, sequenced in a study of tumor-infiltrating lymphocytes in localized non-small cell lung cancer. Profiled with immunoSEQ multiplex PCR; TCRdb holds only in-frame clones, not every one. The repertoire holds approximately 4,900 clones, with about 70% as singletons. The sequenced material came from lung tumor tissue. The origin of the receptors is a human donor with non-small cell lung cancer.

The CDR3 loop is CASSESGVNYGYTF. The CDR3 coding sequence is TGTGCCAGCAGTGAATCTGGCGTGAACTATGGCTACACCTTC. The rearrangement links TRBV25-1 to TRBJ1-2; D gene uncertain. The CDR3 consists of 14 residues. Looked up from germline, CDR1 is MGHDK and CDR2 is SYGVNS. Between the trimmed V and J ends, which lost 1 base and 2 bases, there was a span of 8 bases.

About this clone itself: The germline gene is not matched at one end of the junction; a read error may be the cause. CDR3 nucleotide sequence: TGTGCTAGCAGTCCGCTGACTAGCGGGGGGGAGACCCAGTACTTC. This gives the protein CASSPLTSGGETQYF. V usage is TRBV7-7 and J usage is TRBJ2-5, with TRBD2 matching 13 bases. From germline, CDR1 is SSHAT and CDR2 FNYEAQ (reference sequence). This CDR3 is built from 15 residues.

This rearrangement joins TRBV11-3 to TRBJ2-6; TRBD1 agrees at 10 bases. V gave up 3 bases and J gave up 2 bases; unmatched junction bases: 7. CDR3 length: 18 residues. The germline gives CDR1 SGHNT, CDR2 YENEEA. The CDR3 protein is CASSFPPGTGAGANVLTF. The CDR3 region has the DNA TGTGCCAGCAGCTTCCCTCCAGGGACAGGGGCTGGGGCCAACGTCCTGACTTTC.

The chain combines TRBV7-6 with TRBJ2-1, with a possible D match to TRBD2 (6 bases). The CDR3 spans 12 residues. Germline assignment: CDR1 SGHVS and CDR2 FNYEAQ. V gave up 8 bases and J gave up 9 bases, with 14 bases separating them. The chain's CDR3 is CASRSGHGEQFF. The CDR3 DNA is TGTGCCAGCCGGAGCGGGCATGGTGAGCAGTTCTTC.

V is TRBV7-2 and J is TRBJ1-4, with no clear D. The CDR3 extends over 14 amino acids. From germline, CDR1 is SGHTA and CDR2 FQGNSA. V was pared by 7 bases and J by 8 bases, with 17 bases between. The CDR3 reads CASTMTLKYEKLFF. The CDR3 DNA reads as TGTGCCAGCACCATGACTCTGAAGTACGAAAAACTGTTTTTT. Full variable domain (missing parts from reference TRBV7-2 and TRBJ1-4): GAGVSQSPSNKVTEKGKDVELRCDPISGHTALYWYRQSLGQGLEFLIYFQGNSAPDKSGLPSDRFSAERTGGSVSTLTIQRTQQEDSAVYLCASTMTLKYEKLFFGSGTQLSVL.

The CDR3 here is CASSQVTRNEQFF. DNA for the CDR3: TGCGCCAGCAGCCAAGTCACCCGAAATGAGCAGTTCTTC. This sequence joins TRBV4-3 and TRBJ2-1; no definite D call. With 1 base removed from V and 7 bases from J, the gap between germline ends came to 8 bases. Germline CDR1 LGHNA, CDR2 YSLEER. This CDR3 has 13 residues.

As regards this clone: One end of the junction varies from germline; a read error may be responsible. The chain employs TRBV7-7 and TRBJ2-5, with D perhaps TRBD2 (5 bases). The CDR3 length is 14 residues. Germline CDR1 SSHAT, CDR2 FNYEAQ (reference sequence). CDR3 protein: CASSSTGKGETQYF. The DNA of the CDR3 is TGTGCTAGCAGCTCGACGGGGAAGGGAGAGACCCAGTACTTC.

The V and J genes are TRBV27 and TRBJ1-4; the D gene is possibly TRBD1 (6 bases). The V end lost 8 bases, the J end lost 7 bases, and 17 bases lay between the germline ends. Germline V gene data show CDR1 as MNHEY and CDR2 as SMNVEV (reference sequence). This CDR3 has 14 amino acids. Written as DNA, the CDR3 is TGTGCCAGCGCTATGGGGGCGGCCGGTGAAAAACTGTTTTTT. Translation: CASAMGAAGEKLFF.

This clone has just a few counts. The chain recombines TRBV19 with TRBJ2-1; 8 bases are a match to TRBD2. The CDR3 totals 14 residues. Trimming at V came to 3 bases and at J to 8 bases, leaving 6 bases not matched to a gene. Germline CDR1 reads LNHDA; CDR2 reads SQIVND (reference sequence). The CDR3 DNA sequence: TGTGCCAGTAGTATGAGCGGGAGTTGGGATGAGCAGTTCTTC. Protein: CASSMSGSWDEQFF.

The rearrangement uses TRBV11-2 and TRBJ1-2; 9 nucleotides match TRBD1. The CDR3 is 14 residues long. Germline V gene sequence: CDR1 SGHAT, CDR2 FQNNGV. The V gene end was trimmed by 5 bases and the J gene end by 4 bases; junction bases not matched to a gene: 5. CDR3 in DNA: TGTGCCAGCAGCCGGACAGGGGCGACCTATGGCTACACCTTC. Its translation is CASSRTGATYGYTF.

This clone was counted once. The V gene is TRBV7-2, the J gene TRBJ2-7; D uncertain. Looked up from germline, CDR1 is SGHTA and CDR2 is FQGNSA. V lost 1 base and J 2 bases, leaving 9 bases between the germline ends. The CDR3 has 14 residues. Written as DNA, the CDR3 is TGTGCCAGCAGCTTAGGGCCAAGAGCCTACGAGCAGTACGTC. Amino acids: CASSLGPRAYEQYV.

The rearrangement joins TRBV20-1 to TRBJ1-1, with D possibly matching TRBD1 (6 bases). The CDR3 sequence is 11 residues long. The V end lost 6 bases, the J end lost 5 bases, and 10 bases lay between the germline ends. Germline CDR1 DFQATT, CDR2 SNEGSKA (reference sequence). CDR3 sequence: CSATGRTEAFF. Written as DNA, the CDR3 is TGCAGTGCCACAGGGCGAACTGAAGCTTTCTTT.

V and J are TRBV6-6 and TRBJ2-7; no firm D call. The germline V and J ends were trimmed by 4 bases and 1 base, with 14 bases remaining between them. Per germline, CDR1 MNHNY and CDR2 SVGAGI (reference sequence). This CDR3 comprises 15 residues. The CDR3 nucleotides are TGTGCCAGCAGTTTCGATGGGGTGGGGTCCTACGAGCAGTACGTC. Translated, it gives CASSFDGVGSYEQYV.

This clone was seen only once. V and J are TRBV18 and TRBJ2-7, with D tentatively TRBD2 (6 bases). Trimming took off 1 base at V and 0 bases at J, with 16 bases between the two ends. Germline-derived CDR1 and CDR2 are KGHSH and LQKENI. CDR3 length equals 17 residues. The CDR3 nucleotides are TGTGCCAGCTCACCACGGCCAGGAGGGTCAAGCTCCTACGAGCAGTACTTC. This encodes CASSPRPGGSSSYEQYF.

The chain couples TRBV9 to TRBJ1-2; D gene ambiguous. The CDR3 runs to 16 residues. The germline V and J ends were trimmed by 3 bases and 5 bases, with 20 bases remaining between them. Germline assignment: CDR1 SGDLS and CDR2 YYNGEE. The CDR3 DNA follows: TGTGCCAGCAGCGCACGTAGGCGGTCTCCTTCTTATGGCTACACCTTC. It yields the protein CASSARRRSPSYGYTF.

This clone was detected a few times. The rearrangement uses TRBV19 and TRBJ2-2; D uncertain. Trimming left V 4 bases short and J 7 bases short, with 13 bases between. The CDR3 spans 14 residues. Germline loops: CDR1 LNHDA, CDR2 SQIVND (reference sequence). In nucleotides, the CDR3 is TGTGCCAGTAGTAGGTTAGGGTCGGGCGGGGAGCTGTTTTTT. Encoded protein: CASSRLGSGGELFF.

This chain joins TRBV9 and TRBJ1-6; no clear D. Deletions cut 4 bases from V and 5 bases from J, with 13 bases between. The germline CDR1 and CDR2 sequences are SGDLS and YYNGEE. The CDR3 contains 15 residues. The CDR3 loop is CASSTSSHNNSPLHF. The CDR3, as DNA: TGTGCCAGCAGCACAAGCAGCCACAATAATTCACCCCTCCACTTT.

There are a few counts of this clone. This rearrangement joins TRBV6-1 to TRBJ2-2; 8 bases are shared with TRBD1. The CDR3 has 14 residues. Germline V CDR1 and CDR2: MNHNS, SASEGT. V lost 6 bases to trimming and J lost 0 bases; unmatched junction nucleotides: 0. The chain's CDR3 is CASRTGANTGELFF. CDR3 DNA: TGTGCCAGCAGGACAGGGGCGAACACCGGGGAGCTGTTTTTT.

The count of this clone is one. CDR3 amino acids: CASSLDGYTGELFF. The CDR3, as DNA: TGCGCCAGCAGCTTGGATGGTTACACCGGGGAGCTGTTTTTT. V usage is TRBV5-1 and J usage is TRBJ2-2; no clear D. The CDR3 totals 14 residues. V gave up 0 bases and J gave up 3 bases, with 6 bases separating them. Germline loops: CDR1 SGHRS, CDR2 YFSETQ.

The V and J genes are TRBV5-1 and TRBJ2-3; 7 positions match TRBD1. The V and J ends lost 4 bases and 1 base, in that order; junction bases with no gene match: 3. Germline lookup yields CDR1 SGHRS and CDR2 YFSETQ. This CDR3 has 14 amino acids. The CDR3 bases are TGCGCCAGCAGCGCCACAGGGGGCACAGATACGCAGTATTTT. Its translation is CASSATGGTDTQYF.

This clone appeared a few times. The chain uses TRBV27 and TRBJ1-5; TRBD1 agrees at 7 bases. The CDR3 extends over 14 amino acids. V dropped 3 bases and J dropped 4; count of bases not matched to a gene: 3. Germline assignment: CDR1 MNHEY and CDR2 SMNVEV (reference sequence). This CDR3 is CASSFAGGNQPQHF. CDR3 bases: TGTGCCAGCAGTTTTGCAGGGGGGAATCAGCCCCAGCATTTT.

This clone was counted between two and nine times. The V and J genes are TRBV6-6 and TRBJ1-3; 7 bases fit TRBD1. CDR1 and CDR2 (germline): MNHNY, SVGAGI (reference sequence). Trimming at V came to 6 bases and at J to 0 bases, leaving 2 bases not matched to a gene. The CDR3 contains 14 residues. This chain's CDR3 is CASRTGTSGNTIYF. The CDR3 nucleotides read TGTGCCAGCAGGACAGGGACCTCTGGAAACACCATATATTTT.

J is TRBJ1-1 and V is TRBV18, with TRBD1 matching 7 bases. From germline, CDR1 is KGHSH and CDR2 LQKENI. The ends lost 1 base at V and 1 base at J; junction bases unmatched: 3. The length of the CDR3 is 15 residues. CDR3: CASSPREGANTEAFF. The DNA for the CDR3 is TGTGCCAGCTCACCACGTGAGGGGGCGAACACTGAAGCTTTCTTT.

This clone was seen just once. The V gene is TRBV5-1, the J gene TRBJ2-5; no clear D. With 0 bases removed from V and 3 bases from J, the gap between germline ends came to 9 bases. CDR3 length: 14 amino acids. CDR1 SGHRS and CDR2 YFSETQ come from the germline V gene. CDR3 DNA sequence: TGCGCCAGCAGCTTGGGCGGCAGCGAAGAGACCCAGTACTTC. Translating it yields CASSLGGSEETQYF.

The chain carries TRBV6-1 and TRBJ2-7; a possible D gene is TRBD1 (6 bases). This CDR3 has 13 amino acids. Germline V gene lookup returns CDR1 MNHNS and CDR2 SASEGT. Trimming cost V 5 bases and J 0 bases, with 8 bases left between them. The CDR3 loop reads CASSRDISYEQYV. The CDR3, as DNA: TGTGCCAGCAGTCGGGACATCTCCTACGAGCAGTACGTC.